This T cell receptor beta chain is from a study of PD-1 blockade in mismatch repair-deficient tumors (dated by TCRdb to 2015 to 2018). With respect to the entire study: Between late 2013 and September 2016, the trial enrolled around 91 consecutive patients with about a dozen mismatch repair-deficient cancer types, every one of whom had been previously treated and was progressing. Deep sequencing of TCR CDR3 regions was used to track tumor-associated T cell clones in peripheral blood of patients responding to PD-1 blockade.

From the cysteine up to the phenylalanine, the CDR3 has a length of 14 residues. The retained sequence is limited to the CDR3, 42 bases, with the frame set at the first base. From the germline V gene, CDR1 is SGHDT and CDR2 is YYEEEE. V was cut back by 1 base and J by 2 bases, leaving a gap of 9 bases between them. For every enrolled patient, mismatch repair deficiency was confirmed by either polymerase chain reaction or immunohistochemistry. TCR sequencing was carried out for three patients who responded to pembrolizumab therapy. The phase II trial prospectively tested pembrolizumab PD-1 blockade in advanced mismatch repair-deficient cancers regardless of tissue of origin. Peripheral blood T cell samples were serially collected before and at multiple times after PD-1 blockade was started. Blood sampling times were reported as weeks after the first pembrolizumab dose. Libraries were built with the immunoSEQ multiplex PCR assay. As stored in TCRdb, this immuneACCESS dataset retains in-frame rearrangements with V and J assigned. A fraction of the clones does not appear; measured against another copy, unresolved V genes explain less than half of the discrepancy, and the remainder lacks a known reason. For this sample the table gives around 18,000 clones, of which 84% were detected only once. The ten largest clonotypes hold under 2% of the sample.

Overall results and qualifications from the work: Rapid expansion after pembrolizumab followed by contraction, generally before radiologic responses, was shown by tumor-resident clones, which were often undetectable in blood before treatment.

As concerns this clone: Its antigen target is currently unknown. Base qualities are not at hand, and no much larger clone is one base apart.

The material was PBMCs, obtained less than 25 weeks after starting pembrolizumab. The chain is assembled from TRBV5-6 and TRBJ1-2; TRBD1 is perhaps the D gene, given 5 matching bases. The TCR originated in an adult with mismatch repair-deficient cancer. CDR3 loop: CASSLLRGNYGYTF. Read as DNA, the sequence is TGTGCCAGCAGCTTGCTTCGGGGGAACTATGGCTACACCTTC. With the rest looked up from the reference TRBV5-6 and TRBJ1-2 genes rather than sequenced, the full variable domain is DAGVTQSPTHLIKTRGQQVTLRCSPKSGHDTVSWYQQALGQGPQFIFQYYEEEERQRGNFPDRFSGHQFPNYSSELNVNALLLGDSALYLCASSLLRGNYGYTFGSGTRLTVV.